This TCR beta chain stems from a study of T cell changes during pregnancy in multiple sclerosis. Clones were sequenced by immunoSEQ multiplex PCR, and TCRdb holds only the in-frame ones, with some missing. The repertoire holds roughly 40,000 clones, with 80% to 95% as singletons. The CDR3 sequence is 13 residues long. From germline, CDR1 is WNHNN and CDR2 SYGVQD (reference sequence). J gave up 2 bases and V 7 bases, and 3 bases lay outside the gene matches. The J gene is TRBJ2-3, the V gene TRBV10-1; 7 bases match TRBD2. The input for sequencing was CD4+ T cells from peripheral blood mononuclear cells, taken in the first trimester of pregnancy. The sequence derives from a female donor with multiple sclerosis, enrolled in a pregnancy study. Written as DNA, the CDR3 is TGCGCCAGCAACCTAGCGGACACAGATACGCAGTATTTT. Protein: CASNLADTDTQYF.